The source of this TCR beta chain is a study of cytomegalovirus exposure and HLA in healthy donors. Turning to the study itself: Unique TCRs from HLA-typed donors, some 85 million of them, were held in an early data release. The study, taken as a whole, reports: Follow-up analysis later connected one missense variant in DCLRE1C with trimming of TCR beta V- and J-genes.

A multiplex PCR was run with 60 Vbeta primers and 13 Jbeta primers. Method: immunoSEQ multiplex PCR; TCRdb's copy keeps in-frame clones and lacks some. This table has 120,000 or so clones, more than 60% appearing once. The CDR3 sequence is 13 residues long. The V gene's germline CDR1 is MNHEY and CDR2 SVGAGI. A note on this clone: What it binds is unknown.

This sequence joins TRBV6-5 and TRBJ2-5; 7 bases match TRBD1. The closer fit of TRBJ2-7 to the DNA end suggests the J call may be wrong. The sequenced sample consisted of PBMCs. This clonotype was sampled from a man aged 30 to 39 in good health and CMV-seronegative. The CDR3 nucleotides read TGTGCCAGCAGCGACCGACAGGGCCACGAGCAGTACTTC. This sequence encodes CASSDRQGHEQYF.